The present entry profiles one TCR beta chain with its context. Its antigen remains unknown. The data originate from a study of cytomegalovirus exposure and HLA in healthy donors. Whole-study findings and limits: TCR clusters originating in the first cohort tended to co-occur in the roughly 130 validation repertoires, according to a later analysis. The study flagged some 170 TCR beta chains as cytomegalovirus-associated.

The method was immunoSEQ multiplex PCR; TCRdb's version includes in-frame clones alone and lacks a portion of them. Of about 250,000 clones listed, less than 90% are singletons. Germline lookup yields CDR1 MNHNS and CDR2 SASEGT. Trimming cost V 0 bases and J 7 bases; bases outside gene matches: 6. The CDR3 loop spans 15 amino acids. Sequences were obtained from PBMCs. This sequence was found in a man aged 18 to 29 in good health and CMV-seropositive. The chain uses TRBV6-1 and TRBJ1-2; 9 bases match TRBD1. CDR3 coding DNA: TGTGCCAGCAGTGAAGCGTACAGGGGGCGAGGTGGCTACACCTTC. Its translation is CASSEAYRGRGGYTF.